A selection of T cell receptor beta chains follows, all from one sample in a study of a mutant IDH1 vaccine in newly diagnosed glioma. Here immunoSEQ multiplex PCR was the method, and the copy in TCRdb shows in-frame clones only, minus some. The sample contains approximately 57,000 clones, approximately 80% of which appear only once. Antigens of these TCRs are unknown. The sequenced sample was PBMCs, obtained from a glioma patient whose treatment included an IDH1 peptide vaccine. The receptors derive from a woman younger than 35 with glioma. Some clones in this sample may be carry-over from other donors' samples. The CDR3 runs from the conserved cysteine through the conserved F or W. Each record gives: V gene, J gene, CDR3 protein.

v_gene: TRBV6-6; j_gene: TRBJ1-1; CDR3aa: CASSRGQNEAFF
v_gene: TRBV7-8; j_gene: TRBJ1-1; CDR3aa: CASKLLNTEAFF
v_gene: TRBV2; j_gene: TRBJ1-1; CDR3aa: CASPDREGVNTEAFF
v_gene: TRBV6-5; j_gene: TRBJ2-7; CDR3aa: CASTLTGATYEQYF
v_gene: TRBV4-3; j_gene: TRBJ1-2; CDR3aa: CASSQDQGFSGYTF
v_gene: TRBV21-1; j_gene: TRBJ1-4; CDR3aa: CASSKTGGAESSNEKLFF
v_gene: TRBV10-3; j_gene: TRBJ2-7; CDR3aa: CAISDRTGGFYEQYF
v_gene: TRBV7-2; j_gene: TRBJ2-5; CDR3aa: CASSLGGQGIMETQYF
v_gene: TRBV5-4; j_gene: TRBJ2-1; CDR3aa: CASSPSGANEQFF
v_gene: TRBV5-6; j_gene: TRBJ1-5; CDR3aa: CASSSTGPNQPQHF
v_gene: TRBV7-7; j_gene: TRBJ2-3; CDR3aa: CASAAGQGLTDTQYF
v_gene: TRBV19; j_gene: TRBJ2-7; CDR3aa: CASSNPLASYEQYF
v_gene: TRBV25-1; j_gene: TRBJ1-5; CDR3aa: CASSPAGQGIHQPQHF
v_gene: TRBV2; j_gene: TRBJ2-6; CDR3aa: CASSEAGGVSGANVLTF
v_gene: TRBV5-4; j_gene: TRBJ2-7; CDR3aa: CASSLALLGYEQYF
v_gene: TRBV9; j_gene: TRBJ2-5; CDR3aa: CASSGETQYF
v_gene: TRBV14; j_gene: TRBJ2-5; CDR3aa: CASSSIRGTPRETQYF
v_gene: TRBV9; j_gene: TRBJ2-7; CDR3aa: CASSVAGASYEQYF
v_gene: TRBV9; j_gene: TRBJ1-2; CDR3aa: CASTPPGQFYGYTF
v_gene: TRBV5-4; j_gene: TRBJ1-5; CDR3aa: CASSPRPDRDQPQHF
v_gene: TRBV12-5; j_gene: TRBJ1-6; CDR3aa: CASGLVNSPLHF
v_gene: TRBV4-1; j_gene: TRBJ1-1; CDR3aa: CASSLRIEDRAFF
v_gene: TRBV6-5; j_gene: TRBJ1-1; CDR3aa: CASSLPGLNTEAFF
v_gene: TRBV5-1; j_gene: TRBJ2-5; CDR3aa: CASSLAVAALEETQYF
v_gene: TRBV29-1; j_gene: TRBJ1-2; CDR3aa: CSGGPGRGLTGYTF
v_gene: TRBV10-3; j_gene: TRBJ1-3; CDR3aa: CAISEKSQGALRNTIYF
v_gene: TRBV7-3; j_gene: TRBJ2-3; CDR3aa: CASSLRSGAGTQYF
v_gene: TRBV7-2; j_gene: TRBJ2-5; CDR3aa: CASSPASGGATQYF
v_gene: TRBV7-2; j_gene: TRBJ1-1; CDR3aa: CASSLELTALNTEAFF